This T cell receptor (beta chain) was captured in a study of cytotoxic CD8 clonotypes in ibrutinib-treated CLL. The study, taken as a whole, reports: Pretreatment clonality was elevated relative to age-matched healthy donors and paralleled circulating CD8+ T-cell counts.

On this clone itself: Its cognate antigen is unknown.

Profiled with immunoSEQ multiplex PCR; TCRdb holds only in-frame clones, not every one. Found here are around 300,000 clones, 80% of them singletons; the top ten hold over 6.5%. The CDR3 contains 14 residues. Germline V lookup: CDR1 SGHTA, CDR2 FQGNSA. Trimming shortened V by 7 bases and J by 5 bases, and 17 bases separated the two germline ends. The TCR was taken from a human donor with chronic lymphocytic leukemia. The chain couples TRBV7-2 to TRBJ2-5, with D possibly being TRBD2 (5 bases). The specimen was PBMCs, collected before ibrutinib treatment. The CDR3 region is CASTLNGPGETQYF. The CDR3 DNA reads TGTGCCAGCACCCTCAACGGACCGGGGGAGACCCAGTACTTC. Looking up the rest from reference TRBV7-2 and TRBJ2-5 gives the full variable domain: GAGVSQSPSNKVTEKGKDVELRCDPISGHTALYWYRQSLGQGLEFLIYFQGNSAPDKSGLPSDRFSAERTGGSVSTLTIQRTQQEDSAVYLCASTLNGPGETQYFGPGTRLLVL.